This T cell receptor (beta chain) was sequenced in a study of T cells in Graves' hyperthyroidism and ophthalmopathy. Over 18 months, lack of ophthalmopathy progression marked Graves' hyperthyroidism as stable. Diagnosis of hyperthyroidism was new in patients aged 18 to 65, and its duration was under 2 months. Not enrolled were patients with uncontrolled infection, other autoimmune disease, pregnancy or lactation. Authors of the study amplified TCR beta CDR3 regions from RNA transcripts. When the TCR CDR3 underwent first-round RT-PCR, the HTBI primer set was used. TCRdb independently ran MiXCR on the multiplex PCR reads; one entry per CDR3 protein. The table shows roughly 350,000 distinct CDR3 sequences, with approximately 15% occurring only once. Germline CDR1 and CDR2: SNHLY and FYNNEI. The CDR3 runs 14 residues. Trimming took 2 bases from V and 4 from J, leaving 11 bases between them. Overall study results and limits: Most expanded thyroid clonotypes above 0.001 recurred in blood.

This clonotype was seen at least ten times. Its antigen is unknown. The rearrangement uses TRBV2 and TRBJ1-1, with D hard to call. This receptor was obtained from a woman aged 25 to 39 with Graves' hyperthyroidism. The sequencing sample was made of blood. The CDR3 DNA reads TGTGCCAGCAGTGAATGGCAGGAGGGCACTGAAGCTTTCTTT. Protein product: CASSEWQEGTEAFF.